A single T cell receptor (beta chain) is shown here with its context. Its antigen is as yet unknown. This entry is derived from a study of cytomegalovirus exposure and HLA in healthy donors. Study-level findings and limits: Among TCR beta chains, those listed as cytomegalovirus-associated numbered about 160.

Sequencing was performed with immunoSEQ multiplex PCR; in TCRdb, only in-frame clones are kept and a portion is missing. Of over 110,000 clones in the sample, roughly nine tenths were seen once. This CDR3 spans 13 amino acids. Germline CDR1 and CDR2: MNHNS and SASEGT. V gave up 4 bases and J gave up 8 bases; unmatched junction bases: 6. The source of this sequence is a man aged 18 to 30 in good health and CMV-seronegative. The sequencing sample was made of PBMCs. This chain connects TRBV6-1 to TRBJ1-2, with 8 bases identical to TRBD1. The CDR3 region is CASSARTGHGYTF. The DNA for the CDR3 is TGTGCCAGCAGTGCCCGGACAGGGCACGGCTACACCTTC.